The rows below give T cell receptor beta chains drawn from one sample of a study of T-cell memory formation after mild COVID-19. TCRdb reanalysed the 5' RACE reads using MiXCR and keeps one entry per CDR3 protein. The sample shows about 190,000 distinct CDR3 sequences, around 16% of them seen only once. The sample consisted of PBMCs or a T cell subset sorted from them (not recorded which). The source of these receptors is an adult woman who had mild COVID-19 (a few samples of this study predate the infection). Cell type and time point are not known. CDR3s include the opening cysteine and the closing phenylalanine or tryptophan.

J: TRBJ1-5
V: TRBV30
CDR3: CAWSRFENQPQHF

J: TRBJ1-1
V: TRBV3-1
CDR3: CASSQTGPMNTEAFF

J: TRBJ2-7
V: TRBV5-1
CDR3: CASSGNRGRSNYEQYF

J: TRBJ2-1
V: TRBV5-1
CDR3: CASQLGTGTYNEQFF

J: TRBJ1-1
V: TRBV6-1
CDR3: CASVGWEWNTEAFF

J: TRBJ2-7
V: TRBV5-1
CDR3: CASSASGQGEVDEQYF

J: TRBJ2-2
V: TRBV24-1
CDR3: CATVGGANTGELFF

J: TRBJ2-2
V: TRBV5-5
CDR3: CASSLGGEFTGELFF

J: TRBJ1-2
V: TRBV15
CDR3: CATSNLGETSYGYTF

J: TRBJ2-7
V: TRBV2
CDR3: CASSTGYTPEYEQYF

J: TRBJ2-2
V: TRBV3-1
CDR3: CASSIRQGVTGELFF

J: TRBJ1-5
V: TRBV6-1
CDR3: CASSGSGFPGGAGGNQPQHF

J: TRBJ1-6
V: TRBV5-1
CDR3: CASSLSPGTGASLHF

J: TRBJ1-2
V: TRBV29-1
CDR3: CSVYGVTVGYTF

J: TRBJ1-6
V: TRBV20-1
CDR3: CSAAYGTGYNSPLHF

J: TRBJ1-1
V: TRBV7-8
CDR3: CASSRNRGGDTEAFF

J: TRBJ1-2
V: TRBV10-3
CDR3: CAISELGTVHGYTF

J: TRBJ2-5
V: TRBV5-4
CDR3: CASSPGTASETQYF

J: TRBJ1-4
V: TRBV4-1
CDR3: CASSQGPGDHNEKLFF

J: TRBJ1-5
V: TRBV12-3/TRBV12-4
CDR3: CASSSTGGKGYQPQHF

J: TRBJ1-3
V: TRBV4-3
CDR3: CASSQDAGNTIYF

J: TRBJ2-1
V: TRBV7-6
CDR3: CASSLVVGVAYNEQFF

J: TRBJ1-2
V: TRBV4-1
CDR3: CASSRGRTTDGYTF

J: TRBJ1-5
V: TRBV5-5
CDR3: CASSSLPGDSNQPQHF

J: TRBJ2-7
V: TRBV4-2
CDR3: CASSQGLAEYVQYF

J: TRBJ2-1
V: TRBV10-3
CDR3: CAISRPLAGGSPESYNEQFF

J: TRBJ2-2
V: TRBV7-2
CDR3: CASSSTGLGELFF

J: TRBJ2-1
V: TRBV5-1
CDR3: CASSSTGGVYNEQFF

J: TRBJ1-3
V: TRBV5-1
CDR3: CASRPGQGSSGNTIYF

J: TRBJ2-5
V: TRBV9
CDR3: CASSVSATTSNGGTQYF

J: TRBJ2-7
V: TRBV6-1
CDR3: CATLLTSLSYEQYF

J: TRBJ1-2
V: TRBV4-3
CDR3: CASSQGTPGKGYGYTF

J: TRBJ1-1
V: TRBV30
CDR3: CAWMHGNTEAFF

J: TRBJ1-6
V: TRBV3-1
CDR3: CASSQDDRSPLHF

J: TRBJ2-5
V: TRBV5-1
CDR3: CASSLVSQSQETQYF

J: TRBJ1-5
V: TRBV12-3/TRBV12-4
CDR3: CASSLRRGNNNQPQHF

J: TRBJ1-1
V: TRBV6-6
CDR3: CASSSEQGTEAFF

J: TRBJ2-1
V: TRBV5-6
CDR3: CASSLLGGPGNEQFF

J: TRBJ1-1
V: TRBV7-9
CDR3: CASSSIKNTEAFF

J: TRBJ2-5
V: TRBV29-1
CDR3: CSVTQGWKETQYF

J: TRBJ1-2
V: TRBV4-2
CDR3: CASRQQGADGYTF

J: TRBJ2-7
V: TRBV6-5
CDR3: CASSTDTKQYF

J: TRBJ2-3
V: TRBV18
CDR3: CASSPPSDTGTDTQYF

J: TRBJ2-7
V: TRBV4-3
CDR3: CASSQSKDRGFYEQYF

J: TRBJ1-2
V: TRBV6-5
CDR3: CASRTGTGAYYGYTF

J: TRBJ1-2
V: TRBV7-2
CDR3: CASSLAQGDGYGYTF

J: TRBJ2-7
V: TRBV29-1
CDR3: CSFQTGGYEQYF

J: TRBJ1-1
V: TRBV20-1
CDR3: CSARAYGTVYTEAFF

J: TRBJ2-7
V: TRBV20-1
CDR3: CSAPRGQGYEQYF

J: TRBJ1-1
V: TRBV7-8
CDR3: CASSHPSSVAFF

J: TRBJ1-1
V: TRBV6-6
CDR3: CASSYPGQRGYEAFF

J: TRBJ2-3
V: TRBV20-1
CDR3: CSATRGASSTDTQYF

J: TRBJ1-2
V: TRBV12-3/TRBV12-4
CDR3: CASSFTGDRVRGGYTF

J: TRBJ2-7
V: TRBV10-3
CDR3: CAIAGTHYEQYF

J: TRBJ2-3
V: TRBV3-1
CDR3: CASSQEGGAGTDTQYF

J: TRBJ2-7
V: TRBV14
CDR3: CASSQDYRQVEQYF

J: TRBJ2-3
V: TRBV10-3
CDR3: CAISGIAEGNTQYF